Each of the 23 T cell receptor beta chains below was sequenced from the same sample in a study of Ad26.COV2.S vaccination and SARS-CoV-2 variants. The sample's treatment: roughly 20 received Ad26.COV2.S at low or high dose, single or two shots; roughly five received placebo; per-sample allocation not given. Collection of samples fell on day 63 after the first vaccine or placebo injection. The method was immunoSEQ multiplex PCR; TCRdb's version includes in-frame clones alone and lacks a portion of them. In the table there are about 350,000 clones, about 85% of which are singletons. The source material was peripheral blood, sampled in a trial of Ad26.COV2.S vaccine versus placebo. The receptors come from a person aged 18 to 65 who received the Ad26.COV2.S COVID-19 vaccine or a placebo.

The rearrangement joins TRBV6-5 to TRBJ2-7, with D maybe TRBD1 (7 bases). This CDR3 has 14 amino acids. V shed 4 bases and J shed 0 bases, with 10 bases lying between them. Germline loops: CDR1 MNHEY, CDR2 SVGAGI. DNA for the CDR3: TGTGCCAGCAGTTCGCGGGACAGCTCCTACGAGCAGTACTTC. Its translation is CASSSRDSSYEQYF.

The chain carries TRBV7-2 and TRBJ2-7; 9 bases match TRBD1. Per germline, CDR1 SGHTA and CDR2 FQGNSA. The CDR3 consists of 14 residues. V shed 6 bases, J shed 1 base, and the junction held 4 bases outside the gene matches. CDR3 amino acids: CASSRQGESYEQYF. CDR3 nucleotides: TGTGCCAGCAGTAGACAGGGGGAGTCCTACGAGCAGTACTTC.

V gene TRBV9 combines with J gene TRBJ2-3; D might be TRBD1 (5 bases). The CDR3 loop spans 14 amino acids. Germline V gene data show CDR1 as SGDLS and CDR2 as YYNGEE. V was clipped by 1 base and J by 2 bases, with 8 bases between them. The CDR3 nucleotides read TGTGCCAGCAGCGTAACAGGTTACACAGATACGCAGTATTTT. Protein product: CASSVTGYTDTQYF.

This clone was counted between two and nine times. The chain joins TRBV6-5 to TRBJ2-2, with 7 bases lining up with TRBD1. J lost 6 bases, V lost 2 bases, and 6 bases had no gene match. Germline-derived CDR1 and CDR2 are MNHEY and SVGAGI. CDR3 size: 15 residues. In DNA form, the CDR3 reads TGTGCCAGCAGTTACCTCGGACAGGTGGCCGGGGAGCTGTTTTTT. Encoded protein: CASSYLGQVAGELFF.

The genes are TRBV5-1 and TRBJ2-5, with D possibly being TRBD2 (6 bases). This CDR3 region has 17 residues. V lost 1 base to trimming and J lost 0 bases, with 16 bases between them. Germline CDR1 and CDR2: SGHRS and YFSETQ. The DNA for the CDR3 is TGCGCCAGCAGCTTGATCTGGACTGGAGGGTACCAAGAGACCCAGTACTTC. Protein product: CASSLIWTGGYQETQYF.

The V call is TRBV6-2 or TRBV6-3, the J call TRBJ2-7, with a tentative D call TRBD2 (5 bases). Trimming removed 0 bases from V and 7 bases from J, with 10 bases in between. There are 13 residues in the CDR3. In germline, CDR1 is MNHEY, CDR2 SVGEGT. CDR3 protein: CASSYSARGEQYF. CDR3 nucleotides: TGTGCCAGCAGTTACTCGGCCCGAGGGGAGCAGTACTTC.

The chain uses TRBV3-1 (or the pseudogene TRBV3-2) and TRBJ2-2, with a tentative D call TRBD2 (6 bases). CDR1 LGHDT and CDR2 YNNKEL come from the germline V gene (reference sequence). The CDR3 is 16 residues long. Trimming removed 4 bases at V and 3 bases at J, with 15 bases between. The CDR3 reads CASSRVPPGDTGELFF. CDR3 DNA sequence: TGTGCCAGCAGCCGGGTCCCTCCGGGGGACACCGGGGAGCTGTTTTTT.

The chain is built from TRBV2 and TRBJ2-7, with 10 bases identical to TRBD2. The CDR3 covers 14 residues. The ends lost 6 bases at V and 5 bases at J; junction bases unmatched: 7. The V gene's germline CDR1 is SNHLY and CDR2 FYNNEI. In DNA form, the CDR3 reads TGTGCCAGCAGACCACTAGCGGGGAATAACGAGCAGTACTTC. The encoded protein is CASRPLAGNNEQYF.

CDR3 loop: CASSLDGGLDYEQYF. The DNA of the CDR3 is TGTGCCAGCAGCTTAGACGGGGGTTTAGACTACGAGCAGTACTTC. The V gene is TRBV13, the J gene TRBJ2-7; weak D call: TRBD2 (6 bases). There are 15 residues in the CDR3. Trimming stripped 1 base from V and 3 bases from J, with 13 bases between. Germline V CDR1 and CDR2: PRHDT, FYEKMQ (reference sequence).

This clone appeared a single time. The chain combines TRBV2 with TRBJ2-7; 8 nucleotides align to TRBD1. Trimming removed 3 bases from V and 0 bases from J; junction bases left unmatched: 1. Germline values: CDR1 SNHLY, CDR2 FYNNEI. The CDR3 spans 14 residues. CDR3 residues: CASSEGTGSYEQYF. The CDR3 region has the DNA TGTGCCAGCAGTGAGGGGACAGGCTCCTACGAGCAGTACTTC.

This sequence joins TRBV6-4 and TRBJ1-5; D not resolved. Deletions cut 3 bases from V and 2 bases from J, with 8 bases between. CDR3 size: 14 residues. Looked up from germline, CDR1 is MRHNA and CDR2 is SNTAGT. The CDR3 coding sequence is TGTGCCAGCAGTGAAGTACATGGCAATCAGCCCCAGCATTTT. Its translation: CASSEVHGNQPQHF.

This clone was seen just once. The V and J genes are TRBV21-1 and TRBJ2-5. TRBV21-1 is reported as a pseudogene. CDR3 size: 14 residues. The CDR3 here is CASERASRQETQYF. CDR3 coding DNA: TGTGCCAGCGAACGGGCCTCTCGCCAAGAGACCCAGTACTTC.

The CDR3: CASVGGYTF. CDR3 sequence (DNA): TGTGCCAGCGTGGGGGGCTACACCTTC. This chain joins TRBV2 and TRBJ1-2; D is ambiguous. V lost 8 bases, J lost 8 bases, and 6 bases lay in between. This CDR3 is 9 amino acids long. Germline lookup yields CDR1 SNHLY and CDR2 FYNNEI.

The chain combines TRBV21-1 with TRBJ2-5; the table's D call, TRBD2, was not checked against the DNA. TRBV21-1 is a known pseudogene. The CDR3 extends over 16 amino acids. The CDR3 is CASDRGARTQQETQYF. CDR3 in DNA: TGTGCCAGCGACCGCGGTGCGAGGACTCAACAAGAGACCCAGTACTTC.

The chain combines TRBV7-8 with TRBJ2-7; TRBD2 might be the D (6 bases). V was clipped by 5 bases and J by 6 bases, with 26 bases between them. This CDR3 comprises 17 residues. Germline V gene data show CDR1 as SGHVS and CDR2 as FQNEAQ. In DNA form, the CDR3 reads TGTGCCAGCAGCGAGGACGGAGGGTTTGGGGCCGCTTCCGAGCAGTACTTC. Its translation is CASSEDGGFGAASEQYF. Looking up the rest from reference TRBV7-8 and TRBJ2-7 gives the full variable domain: GAGVSQSPRYKVAKRGQDVALRCDPISGHVSLFWYQQALGQGPEFLTYFQNEAQLDKSGLPSDRFFAERPEGSVSTLKIQRTQQEDSAVYLCASSEDGGFGAASEQYFGPGTRLTVT.

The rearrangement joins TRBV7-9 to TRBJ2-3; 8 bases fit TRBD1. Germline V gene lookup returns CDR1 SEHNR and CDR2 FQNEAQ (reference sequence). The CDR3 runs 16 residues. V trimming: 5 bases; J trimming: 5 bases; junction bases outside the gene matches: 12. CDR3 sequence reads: CASSPFSAGGKDTQYF. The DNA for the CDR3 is TGTGCCAGCAGCCCGTTTTCGGCAGGGGGCAAAGATACGCAGTATTTT.

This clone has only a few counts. The CDR3 loop reads CASIEQAHQPQHF. CDR3 in DNA: TGCGCCAGCATTGAACAGGCTCATCAGCCCCAGCATTTT. J is TRBJ1-5 and V is TRBV10-1; tentative D call: TRBD1 (5 bases). The CDR3 consists of 13 residues. Trimming stripped 7 bases from V and 5 bases from J, with 12 bases between. Per germline, CDR1 WNHNN and CDR2 SYGVQD (reference sequence).

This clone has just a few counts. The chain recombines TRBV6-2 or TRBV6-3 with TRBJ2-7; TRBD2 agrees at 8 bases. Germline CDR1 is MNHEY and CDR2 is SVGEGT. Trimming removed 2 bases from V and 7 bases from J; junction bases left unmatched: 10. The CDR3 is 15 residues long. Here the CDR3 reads CASSYLAGGVGEQYF. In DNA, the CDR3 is TGTGCCAGCAGTTACCTCGCGGGGGGCGTGGGGGAGCAGTACTTC.

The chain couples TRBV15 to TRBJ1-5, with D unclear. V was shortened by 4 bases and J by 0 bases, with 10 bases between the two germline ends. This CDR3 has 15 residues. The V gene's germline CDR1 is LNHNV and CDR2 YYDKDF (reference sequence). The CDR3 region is CATSIPLISNQPQHF. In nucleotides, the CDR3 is TGTGCCACCAGCATCCCGTTGATTAGCAATCAGCCCCAGCATTTT.

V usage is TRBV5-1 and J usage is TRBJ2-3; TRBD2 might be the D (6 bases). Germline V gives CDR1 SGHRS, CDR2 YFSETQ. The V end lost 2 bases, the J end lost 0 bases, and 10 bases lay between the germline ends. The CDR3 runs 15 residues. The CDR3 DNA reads TGCGCCAGCAGCTTCCTAGCGTCTAGCACAGATACGCAGTATTTT. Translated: CASSFLASSTDTQYF. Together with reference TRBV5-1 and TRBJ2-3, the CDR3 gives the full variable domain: KAGVTQTPRYLIKTRGQQVTLSCSPISGHRSVSWYQQTPGQGLQFLFEYFSETQRNKGNFPGRFSGRQFSNSRSEMNVSTLELGDSALYLCASSFLASSTDTQYFGPGTRLTVL.

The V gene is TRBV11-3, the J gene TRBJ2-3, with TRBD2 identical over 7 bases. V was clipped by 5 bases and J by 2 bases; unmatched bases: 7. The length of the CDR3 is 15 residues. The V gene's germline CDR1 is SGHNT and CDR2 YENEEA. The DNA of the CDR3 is TGTGCCAGCAGCCGGGGGGTGGGCGTCACAGATACGCAGTATTTT. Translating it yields CASSRGVGVTDTQYF.

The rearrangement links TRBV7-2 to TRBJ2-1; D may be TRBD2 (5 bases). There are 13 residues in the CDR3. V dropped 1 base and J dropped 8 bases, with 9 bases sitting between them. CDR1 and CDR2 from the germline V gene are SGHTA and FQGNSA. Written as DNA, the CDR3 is TGTGCCAGCAGCTTAGTTTCGGACTATGAGCAGTTCTTC. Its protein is CASSLVSDYEQFF.

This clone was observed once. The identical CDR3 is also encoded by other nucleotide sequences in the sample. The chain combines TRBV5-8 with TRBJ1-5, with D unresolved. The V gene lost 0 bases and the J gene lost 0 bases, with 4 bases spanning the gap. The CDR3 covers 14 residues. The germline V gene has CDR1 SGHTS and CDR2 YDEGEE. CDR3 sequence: CASSLGYSNQPQHF. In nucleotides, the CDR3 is TGTGCCAGCAGCTTGGGATATAGCAATCAGCCCCAGCATTTT. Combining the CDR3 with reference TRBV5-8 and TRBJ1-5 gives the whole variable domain EAGVTQSPTHLIKTRGQQATLRCSPISGHTSVYWYQQALGLGLQFLLWYDEGEERNRGNFPPRFSGRQFPNYSSELNVNALELEDSALYLCASSLGYSNQPQHFGDGTRLSIL.